This T cell receptor (beta chain) came from a study of cytomegalovirus exposure and HLA in healthy donors. In the study overall: Some 90 million unique TCRs from HLA-typed donors were held in an early data release. Whole-study findings and limits: In a later analysis, donors in an Asian-associated ancestry cluster reportedly had fewer N-insertions in productive TCRs than the cohort mean. Later work associated fewer than 20,000 TCR beta sequences with HLA alleles at 0.05 false discovery rate.

The PCR used 60 Vbeta and 13 Jbeta primers. Sequenced by immunoSEQ multiplex PCR; TCRdb stores in-frame clones only, minus some. Here the sample spans about 150,000 clones, 82% being singletons. Trimming shortened V by 4 bases and J by 6 bases, and 12 bases separated the two germline ends. Germline V lookup: CDR1 LNHDA, CDR2 SQIVND (reference sequence). The CDR3 is 13 amino acids. As for this clone: Antigen unknown.

The sample comprised PBMCs. This receptor was taken from a woman aged 45-65 years in good health and CMV-seropositive. The chain joins TRBV19 to TRBJ1-1; D perhaps matches TRBD1 (5 bases). The CDR3 DNA reads TGTGCCAGTAGTACCCCCGACAGTTCTGAAGCTTTCTTT. Translation gives CASSTPDSSEAFF.